One sample yielded the 2 T cell receptor beta chains listed below, sequenced in a study of regulatory and conventional T cells in RAG deficiency. The protocol was immunoSEQ multiplex PCR, while the TCRdb copy is restricted to in-frame clones and leaves out a portion. Found here are under 35,000 clones, about 80% of them singletons; the top ten hold under 4.5%. The sorted conventional CD4+ T cells were CD25-low and CD127-high, with genomic DNA sequenced. This same sample was also taken into another study, of regulatory T cells. That work states: The primer mix had 52 TRBV and 13 TRBJ primers.

Sequenced material: CD4+ effector T cells sorted from blood. The receptors shown here come from a human donor in good health.

The gene calls are TRBV5-6 and TRBJ2-5; TRBD1 matches at 9 bases. Trimming removed 3 bases from V and 11 bases from J; junction bases left unmatched: 11. In germline, CDR1 is SGHDT, CDR2 YYEEEE. CDR3 length equals 14 residues. The CDR3, as DNA: TGTGCCAGCAGCTCCCCGGGACAGGGTGTTGAGCAGTACTTC. Translated: CASSSPGQGVEQYF.

This clone has a single count. V and J are TRBV6-1 and TRBJ1-4, with D perhaps matching TRBD1 (6 bases). CDR1 is MNHNS, CDR2 SASEGT, per germline. This CDR3 contains 14 residues. The ends were cut back, 4 bases at V and 7 bases at J, with 13 bases in the middle. CDR3 nucleotides: TGTGCCAGCAGTGGAACAGGGCTTAGTGAAAAACTGTTTTTT. Protein: CASSGTGLSEKLFF.